This TCR beta chain was retrieved from a study of multiple sclerosis patients with progressive multifocal leukoencephalopathy. General study findings and limits: Before and during natalizumab, the clones expanded at PML already existed.

In its sample, this clone was seen once. Its antigen remains unidentified. Time point: time of PML onset. The V gene's germline CDR1 is SGHDT and CDR2 YYEEEE. The CDR3 loop spans 14 amino acids. V lost 0 bases and J 9 bases, leaving 13 bases between the germline ends. The assay was run at survey level. Assay used: immunoSEQ multiplex PCR; TCRdb lists only in-frame clones, some missing. This repertoire shows tens of thousands of clones, approximately 85% found once; its top ten account for 9.5% to 15%. The rearrangement links TRBV5-6 to TRBJ2-1; D unclear. The source of this sequence is a woman aged 25 to 39 with progressive multifocal leukoencephalopathy. Sequencing was performed on PBMCs, taken from a patient treated with natalizumab. CDR3 bases: TGTGCCAGCAGCTTGGTCCTACAATCCAGTGAGCAGTTCTTC. It yields the protein CASSLVLQSSEQFF.